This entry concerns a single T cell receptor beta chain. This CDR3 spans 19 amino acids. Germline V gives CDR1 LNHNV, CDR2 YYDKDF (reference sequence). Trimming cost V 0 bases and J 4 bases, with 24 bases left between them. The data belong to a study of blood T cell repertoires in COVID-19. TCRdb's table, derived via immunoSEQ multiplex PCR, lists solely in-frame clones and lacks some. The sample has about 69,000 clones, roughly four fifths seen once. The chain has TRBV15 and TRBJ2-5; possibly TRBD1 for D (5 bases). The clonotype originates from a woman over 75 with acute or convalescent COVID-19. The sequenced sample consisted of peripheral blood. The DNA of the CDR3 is TGTGCCACCAGCAGAGATCTTCCAGGGATTGGCCTGAGTCGAGAGACCCAGTACTTC. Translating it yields CATSRDLPGIGLSRETQYF.